The clone carrying this TCR beta chain was counted between two and nine times. Sequenced by immunoSEQ multiplex PCR; TCRdb stores in-frame clones only, minus some. The sample has 150,000 to 250,000 clones, more than 75% seen once. The Seattle site enrolled patients during active infection and followed them longitudinally. The sample is drawn from a study of blood T cell repertoires in COVID-19. Overall study context: PBMCs, B-cell-depleted T cells, or T cells were the source of the cDNA or gDNA that made up the material.

There are 12 residues in the CDR3. The ends were cut back, 6 bases at V and 7 bases at J, with 12 bases in the middle. Per the germline V gene, CDR1 is MDHEN and CDR2 is SYDVKM. Sequencing was carried out using peripheral blood. The V and J genes are TRBV28 and TRBJ1-1, with D unclear. The sequence came from a woman in her thirties or forties with COVID-19, enrolled during active disease. The CDR3 bases are TGTGCCAGCAGGCGCGAGGGCTTTGAAGCTTTCTTT. This gives the protein CASRREGFEAFF. Full variable domain (missing parts from reference TRBV28 and TRBJ1-1): DVKVTQSSRYLVKRTGEKVFLECVQDMDHENMFWYRQDPGLGLRLIYFSYDVKMKEKGDIPEGYSVSREKKERFSLILESASTNQTSMYLCASRREGFEAFFGQGTRLTVV.